Below are 29 T cell receptor beta chains sequenced from a single sample in a study of CD8+ T cells in alopecia areata. RNA extraction was followed by reverse transcription into cDNA, which acted as the sequencing template. The table came from immunoSEQ multiplex PCR; TCRdb's copy has only in-frame clones and leaves some out. The sample lists approximately 150,000 clones, roughly 50% occurring once. Sequencing was carried out using CD4+ T cells sorted from blood. The receptors were sampled from a human donor in good health.

V and J are TRBV27 and TRBJ1-5; D is uncertain. Germline values: CDR1 MNHEY, CDR2 SMNVEV (reference sequence). The V gene lost 2 bases and the J gene lost 7 bases, with 9 bases spanning the gap. CDR3 length: 13 amino acids. The CDR3 nucleotides read TGTGCCAGCAGTTTAGTACCATCACAGCCCCAGCATTTT. Its protein is CASSLVPSQPQHF.

This clone was seen more than once but under ten times. J is TRBJ1-5 and V is TRBV4-1, with D uncertain. CDR3 length: 15 residues. V lost 0 bases, J lost 3 bases, and 9 bases lay in between. Germline CDR1 and CDR2: MGHRA and YSYEKL. This CDR3 reads CASSQDRTINQPQHF. In DNA form, the CDR3 reads TGCGCCAGCAGCCAAGATCGGACGATCAATCAGCCCCAGCATTTT.

The chain is built from TRBV5-1 and TRBJ2-3, with 9 bases that match TRBD1. V trimming: 5 bases; J trimming: 4 bases; junction bases outside the gene matches: 2. The CDR3 has 13 residues. CDR1 and CDR2 (germline): SGHRS, YFSETQ. In nucleotides, the CDR3 is TGCGCCAGCAGGGGACAGGGTGCAGATACGCAGTATTTT. The encoded protein is CASRGQGADTQYF.

This clone was picked up a small number of times. This rearrangement joins TRBV28 to TRBJ2-7; 11 bases are a match to TRBD2. Germline V gene data show CDR1 as MDHEN and CDR2 as SYDVKM. Unmatched junction bases numbered 2, after V lost 4 bases and J lost 3 bases. This CDR3 has 14 residues. CDR3 protein: CASSSTSGSYEQYF. The CDR3 coding sequence is TGTGCCAGCAGTTCCACTAGCGGGAGCTACGAGCAGTACTTC.

This clone was detected only a few times. The chain has TRBV7-8 and TRBJ2-3; TRBD1 might be the D (6 bases). The CDR3 loop spans 14 amino acids. Trimming removed 9 bases from V and 4 bases from J, with 17 bases in between. Germline lookup yields CDR1 SGHVS and CDR2 FQNEAQ. CDR3 nucleotides: TGTGCCAGTGACTACAGGGAAACGTCAGATACGCAGTATTTT. Its protein is CASDYRETSDTQYF.

The J gene is TRBJ2-5, the V gene TRBV6-6, with TRBD1 as a possible D gene (6 bases). The CDR3 extends over 12 amino acids. V lost 5 bases, J lost 13 bases, and 17 bases lay in between. Germline assignment: CDR1 MNHNY and CDR2 SVGAGI (reference sequence). The CDR3 here is CASSATQMTGYF. CDR3 coding DNA: TGTGCCAGCAGTGCCACCCAGATGACAGGGTACTTC.

J is TRBJ2-2 and V is TRBV29-1; D is undetermined. CDR3 length: 12 residues. Trimming shortened V by 5 bases and J by 1 base, and 5 bases separated the two germline ends. Per germline, CDR1 SQVTM and CDR2 ANQGSEA. CDR3 bases: TGCAGCGTTACGGAGAACACCGGGGAGCTGTTTTTT. The encoded protein is CSVTENTGELFF.

With respect to this clone: One end of the junction does not line up with germline, which may come from a read error. The rearrangement links TRBV2 to TRBJ1-4; weak D call: TRBD1 (6 bases). CDR3 length equals 15 residues. Germline V CDR1 and CDR2: SNHLY, FYNNEI. CDR3 in amino acids: CASRLGQPRGEKLFF. In DNA form, the CDR3 reads TGCGCCAGCAGACTCGGACAGCCCAGGGGTGAAAAACTGTTTTTT.

This clone came up once. This sequence joins TRBV28 and TRBJ1-1; D gene uncertain. From germline, CDR1 is MDHEN and CDR2 SYDVKM. Trimming took off 6 bases at V and 5 bases at J, with 7 bases between the two ends. The CDR3 runs to 11 residues. CDR3 amino acids: CASSLMTEAFF. CDR3 sequence (DNA): TGTGCCAGCAGCTTGATGACTGAAGCTTTCTTT.

The chain is built from TRBV6-5 and TRBJ2-3; 11 bases align to TRBD2. Germline lookup yields CDR1 MNHEY and CDR2 SVGAGI. There are 15 residues in the CDR3. V shed 6 bases and J 4 bases; nucleotides not matched to a gene: 6. CDR3 nucleotide sequence: TGTGCCAGCAGCCTAACTAGCGGGAGCGCAGATACGCAGTATTTT. This codes for CASSLTSGSADTQYF.

This clone showed up just a few times. This rearrangement joins TRBV7-2 to TRBJ2-5; TRBD2 is a possible D gene (6 bases). The J call is doubtful: the DNA matches TRBJ2-7 better. The CDR3 is made up of 13 amino acids. CDR1 is SGHTA, CDR2 FQGNSA, per germline. The CDR3 DNA is TGTGCCAGCAGCTACGGGGGCTCCTACGAGCAGTACTTC. Translated, it gives CASSYGGSYEQYF.

The V call is TRBV5-1, the J call TRBJ2-2, with 13 bases matching TRBD2. There are 16 residues in the CDR3. Per the germline V gene, CDR1 is SGHRS and CDR2 is YFSETQ. The V segment lost 4 bases and the J segment 5 bases; nucleotides outside the gene matches: 5. The CDR3 DNA is TGCGCCAGCAGCGGACTAGCGGGAGATGGTACCGGGGAGCTGTTTTTT. Amino acid sequence: CASSGLAGDGTGELFF.

The chain is built from TRBV10-3 and TRBJ2-7; D remains ambiguous. In germline, CDR1 is ENHRY, CDR2 SYGVKD. CDR3 size: 11 residues. The V gene lost 8 bases and the J gene lost 2 bases, with 7 bases spanning the gap. The CDR3 here is CAIGPTYEQYF. For the CDR3, the DNA is TGTGCCATCGGCCCCACCTACGAGCAGTACTTC.

The gene calls are TRBV10-2 and TRBJ2-7; TRBD2 matches at 8 bases. The CDR3 extends over 15 amino acids. Trimming took 6 bases from V and 4 from J; bases not matched to a gene: 11. The V gene's germline CDR1 is WSHSY and CDR2 SAAADI. The CDR3 is CASRGTIAGSYEQYF. CDR3 nucleotide sequence: TGCGCCAGCAGGGGGACTATAGCGGGATCTTACGAGCAGTACTTC.

V is TRBV14 and J is TRBJ1-2, with 7 bases fitting TRBD1. CDR1 SGHDN and CDR2 FVKESK come from the germline V gene. This CDR3 has 15 amino acids. V gave up 0 bases and J gave up 5 bases; unmatched junction bases: 6. The CDR3 DNA reads TGTGCCAGCAGCCAAGATACAGGGGCGTGGTATGGCTACACCTTC. This translates into CASSQDTGAWYGYTF.

The V and J genes are TRBV25-1 and TRBJ2-2, with a tentative D call TRBD2 (5 bases). The V and J ends lost 6 bases and 1 base respectively, with 9 bases between them. Germline V gives CDR1 MGHDK, CDR2 SYGVNS. The CDR3 contains 14 residues. This chain's CDR3 is CASRTEGNTGELFF. In nucleotides, the CDR3 is TGTGCCAGCAGGACTGAGGGGAACACCGGGGAGCTGTTTTTT.

This clone was picked up many times. The genes are TRBV6-6 and TRBJ1-5; D ambiguous. CDR1 and CDR2 (germline): MNHNY, SVGAGI (reference sequence). V lost 9 bases and J 2 bases, leaving 17 bases between the germline ends. CDR3 length: 15 amino acids. This chain's CDR3 is CASKLDPTGNQPQHF. The CDR3 DNA reads TGTGCCAGTAAGCTCGACCCCACCGGCAATCAGCCCCAGCATTTT.

V is TRBV5-5 and J is TRBJ1-2, with TRBD1 identical over 7 bases. Germline V lookup: CDR1 SGHKS, CDR2 YYEKEE (reference sequence). The CDR3 is 15 amino acids. Trimming cost V 4 bases and J 0 bases; bases outside gene matches: 6. The DNA of the CDR3 is TGTGCCAGCAGCCGAGGGGACAGAGCTAACTATGGCTACACCTTC. This sequence encodes CASSRGDRANYGYTF. Full variable domain (missing parts from reference TRBV5-5 and TRBJ1-2): DAGVTQSPTHLIKTRGQQVTLRCSPISGHKSVSWYQQVLGQGPQFIFQYYEKEERGRGNFPDRFSARQFPNYSSELNVNALLLGDSALYLCASSRGDRANYGYTFGSGTRLTVV.

The chain combines TRBV28 with TRBJ2-6, with TRBD2 matching 7 bases. Germline V gene sequence: CDR1 MDHEN, CDR2 SYDVKM. Trimming at V came to 10 bases and at J to 1 base, leaving 7 bases not matched to a gene. This CDR3 has 15 residues. The CDR3 bases are TGTGCCACCCGATGGGGGGGTTCTGGGGCCAACGTCCTGACTTTC. This translates into CATRWGGSGANVLTF. The full variable domain, completed using reference TRBV28 and TRBJ2-6, is DVKVTQSSRYLVKRTGEKVFLECVQDMDHENMFWYRQDPGLGLRLIYFSYDVKMKEKGDIPEGYSVSREKKERFSLILESASTNQTSMYLCATRWGGSGANVLTFGAGSRLTVL.

In the case of this clone: Relative to the germline gene, one junction end is altered; a read error may explain this. CDR3 bases: TGCGCCAGCAGCCAGGCAGAAGGGAGGGGAAGTCGGTTC. Amino acid sequence: CASSQAEGRGSRF. This chain links TRBV4-1 with TRBJ1-2, with D perhaps matching TRBD1 (5 bases). The CDR3 sequence is 13 residues long. CDR1 MGHRA and CDR2 YSYEKL come from the germline V gene.

The rearrangement links TRBV7-9 to TRBJ1-2; no clear D gene. The V gene lost 5 bases and the J gene lost 3 bases, with 10 bases spanning the gap. CDR3 length: 13 amino acids. Germline lookup yields CDR1 SEHNR and CDR2 FQNEAQ (reference sequence). The CDR3 reads CASSPRGDYGYTF. CDR3 sequence (DNA): TGTGCCAGCAGCCCACGGGGAGACTATGGCTACACCTTC.

The chain combines TRBV4-1 with TRBJ2-5, with D hard to call. Germline V gene sequence: CDR1 MGHRA, CDR2 YSYEKL. Trimming left V 0 bases short and J 7 bases short, with 9 bases between. CDR3 length: 13 residues. The DNA for the CDR3 is TGCGCCAGCAGCCAAGATAGTAGCTCGACCCAGTACTTC. This sequence encodes CASSQDSSSTQYF.

To note about this clone: An end of the junction does not agree with germline; a read error may underlie this. The gene calls are TRBV10-3 and TRBJ1-5, with TRBD1 matching 11 bases. Germline V CDR1 and CDR2: ENHRY, SYGVKD. This CDR3 region has 16 residues. The CDR3 DNA is TGTGCCAGCAGTTACACGGACAGGGGGCTTAATCAGCCCCAGCATTTT. This translates into CASSYTDRGLNQPQHF.

The chain recombines TRBV2 with TRBJ2-7; D is possibly TRBD2 (6 bases). Trimming removed 6 bases from V and 0 bases from J, with 6 bases in between. This CDR3 is built from 12 residues. The germline V gene encodes CDR1 SNHLY and CDR2 FYNNEI. CDR3 protein: CASRGLSYEQYF. CDR3 in DNA: TGTGCCAGCAGGGGACTCTCCTACGAGCAGTACTTC.

This clone was found many times. The chain joins TRBV29-1 to TRBJ2-5; maybe TRBD2 (6 bases). CDR1 and CDR2 from the germline V gene are SQVTM and ANQGSEA. Trimming removed 4 bases from V and 7 bases from J, with 16 bases in between. The CDR3 is made up of 13 amino acids. CDR3 sequence (DNA): TGCAGCGTTGCCATTCTAGGGACTGGGACCCAGTACTTC. It encodes CSVAILGTGTQYF. Full variable domain (remainder filled in from reference TRBV29-1 and TRBJ2-5): SAVISQKPSRDICQRGTSLTIQCQVDSQVTMMFWYRQQPGQSLTLIATANQGSEATYESGFVIDKFPISRPNLTFSTLTVSNMSPEDSSIYLCSVAILGTGTQYFGPGTRLLVL.

The V gene is TRBV29-1, the J gene TRBJ2-1; a weak D match, TRBD2 (6 bases). The V and J ends lost 4 bases and 4 bases respectively, with 17 bases between them. Germline-derived CDR1 and CDR2 are SQVTM and ANQGSEA. The CDR3 extends over 15 amino acids. CDR3 coding DNA: TGCAGCGTTGTCGTGCTTAGCGGCATTTACAATGAGCAGTTCTTC. Translation gives CSVVVLSGIYNEQFF.

V usage is TRBV7-2 and J usage is TRBJ2-1, with 8 nucleotides matching TRBD2. CDR1 is SGHTA and CDR2 is FQGNSA in the germline V gene. The CDR3 loop spans 15 amino acids. Trimming removed 1 base from V and 4 bases from J; junction bases left unmatched: 3. CDR3: CASSLGSGVYNEQFF. DNA of the CDR3: TGTGCCAGCAGCTTAGGTAGCGGGGTGTACAATGAGCAGTTCTTC.

This clone was observed a handful of times. The rearrangement links TRBV4-1 to TRBJ2-7, with D hard to call. V gave up 0 bases and J gave up 2 bases, with 14 bases separating them. CDR3 length: 16 amino acids. Germline V gene data show CDR1 as MGHRA and CDR2 as YSYEKL. This CDR3 is CASSQEISPTTYEQYF. The CDR3 DNA reads TGCGCCAGCAGCCAAGAAATCAGCCCGACAACCTACGAGCAGTACTTC.

The chain couples TRBV5-1 to TRBJ1-1; the D gene is possibly TRBD1 (6 bases). V shed 1 base and J shed 1 base, with 8 bases lying between them. The CDR3 has 14 amino acids. Germline V gene sequence: CDR1 SGHRS, CDR2 YFSETQ. CDR3 region: CASSLQTGNTEAFF. As DNA, the CDR3 is TGCGCCAGCAGCTTGCAGACAGGGAACACTGAAGCTTTCTTT.